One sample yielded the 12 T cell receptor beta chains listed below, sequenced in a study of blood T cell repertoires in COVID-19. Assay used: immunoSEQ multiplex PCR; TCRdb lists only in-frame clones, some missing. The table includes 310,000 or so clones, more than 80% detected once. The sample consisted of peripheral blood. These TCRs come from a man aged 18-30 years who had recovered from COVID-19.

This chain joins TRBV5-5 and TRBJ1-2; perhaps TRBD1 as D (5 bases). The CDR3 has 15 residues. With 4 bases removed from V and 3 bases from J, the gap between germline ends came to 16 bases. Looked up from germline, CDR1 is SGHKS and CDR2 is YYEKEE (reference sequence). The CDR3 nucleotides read TGTGCCAGCAGCGCGCGCGGGGCCACTGACTATGGCTACACCTTC. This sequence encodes CASSARGATDYGYTF.

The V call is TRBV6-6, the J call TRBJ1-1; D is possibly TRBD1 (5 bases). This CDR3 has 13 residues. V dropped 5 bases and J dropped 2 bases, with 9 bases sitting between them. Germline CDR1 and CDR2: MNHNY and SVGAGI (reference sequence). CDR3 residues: CASSLQENTEAFF. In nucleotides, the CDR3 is TGTGCCAGCAGTCTACAGGAAAACACTGAAGCTTTCTTT.

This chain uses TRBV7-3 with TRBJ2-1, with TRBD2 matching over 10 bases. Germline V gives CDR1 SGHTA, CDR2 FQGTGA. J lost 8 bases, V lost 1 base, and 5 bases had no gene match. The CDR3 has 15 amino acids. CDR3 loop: CASSLKASGSYEQFF. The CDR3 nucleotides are TGTGCCAGCAGCTTAAAGGCTAGCGGGAGTTATGAGCAGTTCTTC. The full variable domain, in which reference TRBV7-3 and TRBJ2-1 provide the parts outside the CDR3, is GAGVSQTPSNKVTEKGKYVELRCDPISGHTALYWYRQSLGQGPEFLIYFQGTGAADDSGLPNDRFFAVRPEGSVSTLKIQRTERGDSAVYLCASSLKASGSYEQFFGPGTRLTVL.

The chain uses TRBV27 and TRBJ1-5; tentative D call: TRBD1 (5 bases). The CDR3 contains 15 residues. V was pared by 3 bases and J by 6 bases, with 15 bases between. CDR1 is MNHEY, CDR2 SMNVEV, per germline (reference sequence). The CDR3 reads CASSLTGGKGQPQHF. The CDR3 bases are TGTGCCAGCAGTTTGACCGGGGGTAAGGGTCAGCCCCAGCATTTT.

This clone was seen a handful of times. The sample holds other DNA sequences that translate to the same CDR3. CDR3 bases: TGTGCCAGCAGCTTGACAGGGGGGAATCAGCCCCAGCATTTT. Protein: CASSLTGGNQPQHF. V and J are TRBV9 and TRBJ1-5; 9 bases fit TRBD1. CDR3 size: 14 residues. With 4 bases clipped from V and 4 bases from J, the junction kept 3 bases outside the gene matches. Germline CDR1 is SGDLS and CDR2 is YYNGEE. Combining the CDR3 with reference TRBV9 and TRBJ1-5 gives the whole variable domain DSGVTQTPKHLITATGQRVTLRCSPRSGDLSVYWYQQSLDQGLQFLIQYYNGEERAKGNILERFSAQQFPDLHSELNLSSLELGDSALYFCASSLTGGNQPQHFGDGTRLSIL.

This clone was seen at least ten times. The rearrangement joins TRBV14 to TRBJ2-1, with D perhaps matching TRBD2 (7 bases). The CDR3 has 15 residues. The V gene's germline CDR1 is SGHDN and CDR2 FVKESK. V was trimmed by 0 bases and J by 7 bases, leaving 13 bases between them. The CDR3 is CASSQEFGGRNEQFF. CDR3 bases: TGTGCCAGCAGCCAAGAGTTCGGGGGGCGAAATGAGCAGTTCTTC. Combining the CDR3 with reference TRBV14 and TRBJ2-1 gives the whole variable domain EAGVTQFPSHSVIEKGQTVTLRCDPISGHDNLYWYRRVMGKEIKFLLHFVKESKQDESGMPNNRFLAERTGGTYSTLKVQPAELEDSGVYFCASSQEFGGRNEQFFGPGTRLTVL.

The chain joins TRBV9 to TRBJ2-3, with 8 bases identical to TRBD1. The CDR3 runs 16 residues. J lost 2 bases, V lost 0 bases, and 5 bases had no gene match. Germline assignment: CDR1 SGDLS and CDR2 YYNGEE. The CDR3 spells CASSVEGGQATDTQYF. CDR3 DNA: TGTGCCAGCAGCGTAGAGGGGGGACAGGCCACAGATACGCAGTATTTT.

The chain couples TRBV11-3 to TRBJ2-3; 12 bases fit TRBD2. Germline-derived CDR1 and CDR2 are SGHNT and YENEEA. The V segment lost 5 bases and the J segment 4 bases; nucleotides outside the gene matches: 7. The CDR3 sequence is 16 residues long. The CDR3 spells CASSPRTSGAPDTQYF. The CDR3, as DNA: TGTGCCAGCAGCCCACGGACTAGCGGGGCCCCAGATACGCAGTATTTT.

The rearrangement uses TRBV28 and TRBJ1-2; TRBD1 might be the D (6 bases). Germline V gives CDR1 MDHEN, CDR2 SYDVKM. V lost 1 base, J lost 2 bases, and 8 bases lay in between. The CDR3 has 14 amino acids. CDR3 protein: CASSLSTGNYGYTF. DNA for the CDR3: TGTGCCAGCAGTTTATCTACAGGGAACTATGGCTACACCTTC.

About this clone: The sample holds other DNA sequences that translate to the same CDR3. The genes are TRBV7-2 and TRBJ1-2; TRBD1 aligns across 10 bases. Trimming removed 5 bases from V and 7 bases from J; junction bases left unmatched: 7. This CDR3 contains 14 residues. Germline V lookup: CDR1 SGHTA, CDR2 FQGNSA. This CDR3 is CASSLDRGRSGYTF. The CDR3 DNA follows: TGTGCCAGCAGCCTCGACAGGGGGCGGTCTGGCTACACCTTC.

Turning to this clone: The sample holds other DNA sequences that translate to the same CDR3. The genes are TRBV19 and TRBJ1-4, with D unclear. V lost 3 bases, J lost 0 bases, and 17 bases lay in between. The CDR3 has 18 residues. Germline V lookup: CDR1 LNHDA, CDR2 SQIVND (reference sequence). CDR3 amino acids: CASSMYSLADATNEKLFF. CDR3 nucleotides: TGTGCCAGTAGTATGTACTCGCTCGCGGATGCAACTAATGAAAAACTGTTTTTT.

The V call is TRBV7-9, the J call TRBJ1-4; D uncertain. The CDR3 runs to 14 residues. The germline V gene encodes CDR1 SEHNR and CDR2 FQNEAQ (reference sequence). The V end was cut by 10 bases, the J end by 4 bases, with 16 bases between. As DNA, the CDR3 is TGTGCCATTTCAGCGCGGGAGGTTAATGAAAAACTGTTTTTT. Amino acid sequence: CAISAREVNEKLFF.